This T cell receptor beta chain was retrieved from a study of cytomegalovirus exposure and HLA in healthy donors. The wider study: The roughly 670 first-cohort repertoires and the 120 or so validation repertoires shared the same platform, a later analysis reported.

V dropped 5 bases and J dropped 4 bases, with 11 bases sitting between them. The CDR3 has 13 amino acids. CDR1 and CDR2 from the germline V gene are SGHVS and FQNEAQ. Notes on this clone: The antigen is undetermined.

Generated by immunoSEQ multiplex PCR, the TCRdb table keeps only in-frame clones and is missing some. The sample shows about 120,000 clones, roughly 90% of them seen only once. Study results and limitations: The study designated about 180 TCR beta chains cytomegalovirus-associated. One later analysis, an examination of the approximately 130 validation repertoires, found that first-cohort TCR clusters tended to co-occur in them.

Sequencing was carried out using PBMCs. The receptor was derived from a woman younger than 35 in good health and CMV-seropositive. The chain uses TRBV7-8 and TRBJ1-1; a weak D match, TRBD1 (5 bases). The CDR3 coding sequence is TGTGCCAGCAGCACCAACACAGGCACTGAAGCTTTCTTT. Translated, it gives CASSTNTGTEAFF.